One sample yielded the 20 T cell receptor beta chains listed below, sequenced in a study of T cell changes during pregnancy in multiple sclerosis. Libraries were prepared by immunoSEQ multiplex PCR; TCRdb keeps only in-frame clonotypes and omits some of them. The sample records tens of thousands of clones, about nine tenths being singletons. Source: CD4+ T cells from peripheral blood mononuclear cells, taken in the second trimester of pregnancy. The receptors stem from a female donor with multiple sclerosis, enrolled in a pregnancy study.

Only one count was recorded for this clone. The rearrangement joins TRBV6-5 to TRBJ2-1, with D possibly being TRBD1 (6 bases). The CDR3 length is 16 residues. CDR1 and CDR2 (germline): MNHEY, SVGAGI. The V end lost 0 bases, the J end lost 4 bases, and 13 bases lay between the germline ends. This CDR3 reads CASSYSGTRAYNEQFF. In nucleotides, the CDR3 is TGTGCCAGCAGTTACTCCGGGACAAGAGCATACAATGAGCAGTTCTTC.

The CDR3 sequence is CASSYWSGRWGTDTQYF. CDR3 bases: TGTGCCAGCAGCTATTGGAGTGGGAGGTGGGGCACAGATACGCAGTATTTT. V is TRBV5-6 and J is TRBJ2-3, with D maybe TRBD2 (6 bases). V dropped 3 bases and J dropped 1 base, with 18 bases sitting between them. Germline lookup yields CDR1 SGHDT and CDR2 YYEEEE. This CDR3 region has 17 residues.

V is TRBV2 and J is TRBJ2-6, with D hard to call. Germline V gene lookup returns CDR1 SNHLY and CDR2 FYNNEI. Trimming shortened V by 6 bases and J by 0 bases, and 6 bases separated the two germline ends. This CDR3 comprises 14 residues. CDR3 region: CASSGVSGANVLTF. The CDR3 DNA reads TGTGCCAGCAGCGGTGTCTCTGGGGCCAACGTCCTGACTTTC.

This clone was counted once. This chain links TRBV28 with TRBJ2-7; 16 positions agree with TRBD2. The CDR3 consists of 16 residues. The ends lost 5 bases at V and 5 bases at J; junction bases unmatched: 6. The V gene's germline CDR1 is MDHEN and CDR2 SYDVKM. The CDR3 loop is CASSPGLAGGPHEQYF. CDR3 in DNA: TGTGCCAGCAGTCCGGGACTAGCGGGAGGGCCCCACGAGCAGTACTTC. Full variable domain (remainder filled in from reference TRBV28 and TRBJ2-7): DVKVTQSSRYLVKRTGEKVFLECVQDMDHENMFWYRQDPGLGLRLIYFSYDVKMKEKGDIPEGYSVSREKKERFSLILESASTNQTSMYLCASSPGLAGGPHEQYFGPGTRLTVT.

The rearrangement joins TRBV5-1 to TRBJ2-1; 7 bases fit TRBD2. This CDR3 contains 16 residues. The germline gives CDR1 SGHRS, CDR2 YFSETQ. Trimming took 0 bases from V and 10 from J; bases not matched to a gene: 13. CDR3 bases: TGCGCCAGCAGCTTGGGGGGGACTACCCGCGATTCGGAGCAGTTCTTC. Translated: CASSLGGTTRDSEQFF. Supplemented by reference TRBV5-1 and TRBJ2-1, the full variable domain reads KAGVTQTPRYLIKTRGQQVTLSCSPISGHRSVSWYQQTPGQGLQFLFEYFSETQRNKGNFPGRFSGRQFSNSRSEMNVSTLELGDSALYLCASSLGGTTRDSEQFFGPGTRLTVL.

This sequence joins TRBV9 and TRBJ2-1; 12 positions match TRBD2. V dropped 4 bases and J dropped 8; count of bases not matched to a gene: 10. Germline CDR1 is SGDLS and CDR2 is YYNGEE. The length of the CDR3 is 16 residues. As DNA, the CDR3 is TGTGCCAGCAGCCCAAGGGGGACTAGCGGGCCTTATGAGCAGTTCTTC. Its translation: CASSPRGTSGPYEQFF.

V usage is TRBV2 and J usage is TRBJ2-3; 8 nucleotides align to TRBD1. V lost 4 bases to trimming and J lost 1 base; unmatched junction nucleotides: 7. CDR3 size: 16 residues. The germline V gene has CDR1 SNHLY and CDR2 FYNNEI. CDR3 nucleotides: TGTGCCAGCAGTGCTCATGTGACAGGGGGCACAGATACGCAGTATTTT. Its translation: CASSAHVTGGTDTQYF.

This clone was picked up a small number of times. The chain recombines TRBV20-1 with TRBJ1-1, with D possibly matching TRBD1 (5 bases). The germline V and J ends were trimmed by 4 bases and 8 bases, with 11 bases remaining between them. The germline V gene has CDR1 DFQATT and CDR2 SNEGSKA (reference sequence). CDR3 length: 11 residues. The CDR3 DNA sequence: TGCAGTGCTAAACAGGAAAGAGAAGCTTTCTTT. It translates to CSAKQEREAFF.

The chain combines TRBV27 with TRBJ2-7; TRBD2 is a possible D gene (6 bases). Germline V gives CDR1 MNHEY, CDR2 SMNVEV (reference sequence). V was trimmed by 3 bases and J by 6 bases, leaving 18 bases between them. The CDR3 length is 15 residues. The CDR3 is CASSLEGPDMSEQYF. DNA of the CDR3: TGTGCCAGCAGTTTGGAGGGGCCGGATATGAGCGAGCAGTACTTC.

The chain links TRBV7-6 to TRBJ2-5; D is possibly TRBD1 (6 bases). With 6 bases removed from V and 1 base from J, the gap between germline ends came to 12 bases. The CDR3 loop spans 14 amino acids. Germline V lookup: CDR1 SGHVS, CDR2 FNYEAQ. CDR3 sequence (DNA): TGTGCCAGCAGTCTAGGACAGCGCCAAGAGACCCAGTACTTC. Translation: CASSLGQRQETQYF.

The CDR3 protein is CASSILRDRGWSQPQHF. Here the CDR3 DNA reads TGTGCCAGTAGTATCCTTAGGGACAGGGGTTGGAGTCAGCCCCAGCATTTT. V is TRBV19 and J is TRBJ1-5; 10 bases are shared with TRBD1. The CDR3 loop spans 17 amino acids. V was pared by 3 bases and J by 6 bases, with 11 bases of the junction left unmatched. CDR1 LNHDA and CDR2 SQIVND come from the germline V gene (reference sequence).

This clone was observed a handful of times. The chain uses TRBV5-6 and TRBJ1-1, with D perhaps matching TRBD1 (6 bases). This CDR3 region has 13 residues. V was shortened by 1 base and J by 3 bases, with 7 bases between the two germline ends. CDR1 is SGHDT and CDR2 is YYEEEE in the germline V gene. The DNA of the CDR3 is TGTGCCAGCAGCTTGTACAGGGACACTGAAGCTTTCTTT. As protein: CASSLYRDTEAFF.

This clone appeared once. V is TRBV4-3 and J is TRBJ2-1, with TRBD2 matching 12 bases. The CDR3 runs to 16 residues. Per the germline V gene, CDR1 is LGHNA and CDR2 is YSLEER. V lost 1 base and J lost 4; bases outside the gene matches: 2. CDR3 loop: CASSQVLAGGYNEQFF. In DNA, the CDR3 is TGCGCCAGCAGCCAAGTACTAGCGGGAGGATACAATGAGCAGTTCTTC.

This chain uses TRBV2 with TRBJ2-5, with TRBD2 identical over 15 bases. This CDR3 has 16 amino acids. CDR1 and CDR2 from the germline V gene are SNHLY and FYNNEI. With V trimmed by 6 bases and J by 2 bases, 4 bases remained unmatched. The CDR3: CASSDGLAGGQETQYF. The DNA for the CDR3 is TGTGCCAGCAGCGATGGACTAGCGGGGGGGCAAGAGACCCAGTACTTC.

The gene calls are TRBV12-2 and TRBJ2-1; the table names TRBD1, a call not compared with the DNA. TRBV12-2 is deemed a pseudogene. The CDR3 has 19 residues. CDR3 sequence reads: CASRPHRGVGRRGDNEQFF. The DNA of the CDR3 is TGTGCAAGTCGCCCCCACAGGGGTGTGGGGCGTAGAGGTGACAATGAGCAGTTCTTC.

The chain links TRBV27 to TRBJ2-3; D is ambiguous. Germline V gene lookup returns CDR1 MNHEY and CDR2 SMNVEV (reference sequence). Trimming pared 3 bases from V and 6 bases from J, leaving 4 bases between. The CDR3 is made up of 11 amino acids. CDR3: CASSFEDTQYF. The CDR3 nucleotides are TGTGCCAGCAGTTTCGAGGATACGCAGTATTTT.

This clone occurred once. A read error may produce the germline difference seen at one junction end. This chain connects TRBV28 to TRBJ1-1, with D possibly TRBD1 on 6 matching bases. Germline values: CDR1 MDHEN, CDR2 SYDVKM. The CDR3 is 13 amino acids. The CDR3 is CASSSQDSTKLGF. CDR3 DNA sequence: TGTGCCAGCAGTTCCCAGGACAGTACGAAGCTTGGCTTT. The full variable domain, with the rest looked up from reference TRBV28 and TRBJ1-1, is DVKVTQSSRYLVKRTGEKVFLECVQDMDHENMFWYRQDPGLGLRLIYFSYDVKMKEKGDIPEGYSVSREKKERFSLILESASTNQTSMYLCASSSQDSTKLGFGQGTRLTVV.

The rearrangement uses TRBV5-5 and TRBJ1-2, with TRBD1 matching over 8 bases. The CDR3 has 13 residues. The trim removed 2 bases at V and 7 bases at J, leaving 4 bases unmatched. Germline V gives CDR1 SGHKS, CDR2 YYEKEE (reference sequence). In DNA form, the CDR3 reads TGTGCCAGCAGCTTCAGGGGGCGCGGTGGCTACACCTTC. Residues: CASSFRGRGGYTF.

J is TRBJ1-4 and V is TRBV10-3; D not resolved. V gave up 8 bases and J gave up 4 bases, with 17 bases separating them. Germline CDR1 and CDR2: ENHRY and SYGVKD. The CDR3 is 15 amino acids. CDR3 sequence: CAIGRTDAGNEKLFF. CDR3 DNA: TGTGCCATCGGGAGGACGGACGCGGGTAATGAAAAACTGTTTTTT.

This clone was observed a few times. This chain links TRBV19 with TRBJ1-2; D remains ambiguous. V lost 3 bases to trimming and J lost 8 bases, with 13 bases between them. CDR1 and CDR2 from the germline V gene are LNHDA and SQIVND (reference sequence). This CDR3 comprises 13 residues. The CDR3 region is CASSILTQRGYTF. CDR3 nucleotides: TGTGCCAGTAGTATTTTGACGCAGAGGGGCTACACCTTC.